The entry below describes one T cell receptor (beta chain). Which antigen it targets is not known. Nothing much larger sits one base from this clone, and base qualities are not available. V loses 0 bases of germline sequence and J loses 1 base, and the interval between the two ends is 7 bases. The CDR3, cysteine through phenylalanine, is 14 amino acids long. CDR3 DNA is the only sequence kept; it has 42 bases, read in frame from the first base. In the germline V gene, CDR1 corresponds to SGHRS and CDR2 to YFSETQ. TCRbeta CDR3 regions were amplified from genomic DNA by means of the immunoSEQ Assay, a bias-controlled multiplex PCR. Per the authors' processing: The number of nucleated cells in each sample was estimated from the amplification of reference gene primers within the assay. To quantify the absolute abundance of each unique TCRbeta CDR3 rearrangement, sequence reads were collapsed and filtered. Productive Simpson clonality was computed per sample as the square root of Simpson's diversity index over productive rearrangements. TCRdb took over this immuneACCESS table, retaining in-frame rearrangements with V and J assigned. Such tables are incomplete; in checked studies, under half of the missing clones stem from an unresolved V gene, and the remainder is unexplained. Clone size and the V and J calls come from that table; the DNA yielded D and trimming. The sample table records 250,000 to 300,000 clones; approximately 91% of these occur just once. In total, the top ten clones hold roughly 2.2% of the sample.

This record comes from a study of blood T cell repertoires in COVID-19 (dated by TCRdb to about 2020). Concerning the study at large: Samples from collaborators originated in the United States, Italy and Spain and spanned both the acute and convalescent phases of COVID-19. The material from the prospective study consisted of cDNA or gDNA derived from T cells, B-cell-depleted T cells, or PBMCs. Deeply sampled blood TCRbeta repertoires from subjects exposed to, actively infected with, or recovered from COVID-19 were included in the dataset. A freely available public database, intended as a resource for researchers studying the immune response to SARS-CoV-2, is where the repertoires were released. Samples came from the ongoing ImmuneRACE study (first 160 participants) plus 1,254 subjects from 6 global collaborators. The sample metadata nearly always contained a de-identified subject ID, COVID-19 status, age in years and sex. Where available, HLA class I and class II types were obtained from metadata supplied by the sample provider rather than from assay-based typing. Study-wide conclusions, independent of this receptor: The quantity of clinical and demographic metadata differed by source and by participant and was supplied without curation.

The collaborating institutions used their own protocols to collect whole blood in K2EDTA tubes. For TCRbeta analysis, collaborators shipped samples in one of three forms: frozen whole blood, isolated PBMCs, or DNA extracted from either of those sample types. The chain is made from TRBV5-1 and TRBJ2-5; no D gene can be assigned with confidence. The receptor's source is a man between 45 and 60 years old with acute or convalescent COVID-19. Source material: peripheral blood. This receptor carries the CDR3 CASSLGPVQETQYF. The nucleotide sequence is TGCGCCAGCAGCTTGGGCCCGGTCCAAGAGACCCAGTACTTC.